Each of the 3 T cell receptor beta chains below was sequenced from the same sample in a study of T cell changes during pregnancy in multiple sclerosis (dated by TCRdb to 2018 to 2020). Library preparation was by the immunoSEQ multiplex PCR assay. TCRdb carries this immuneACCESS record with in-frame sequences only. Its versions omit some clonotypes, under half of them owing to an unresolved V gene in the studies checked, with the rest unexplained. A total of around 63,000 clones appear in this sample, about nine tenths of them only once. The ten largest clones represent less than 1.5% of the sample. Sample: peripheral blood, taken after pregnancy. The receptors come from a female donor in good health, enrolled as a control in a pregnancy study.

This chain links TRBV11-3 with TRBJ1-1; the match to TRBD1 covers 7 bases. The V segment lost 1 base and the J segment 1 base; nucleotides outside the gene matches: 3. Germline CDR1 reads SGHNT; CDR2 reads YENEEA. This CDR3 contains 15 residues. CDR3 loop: CASSLGPGGNTEAFF. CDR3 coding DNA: TGTGCCAGCAGCTTAGGCCCAGGGGGGAACACTGAAGCTTTCTTT.

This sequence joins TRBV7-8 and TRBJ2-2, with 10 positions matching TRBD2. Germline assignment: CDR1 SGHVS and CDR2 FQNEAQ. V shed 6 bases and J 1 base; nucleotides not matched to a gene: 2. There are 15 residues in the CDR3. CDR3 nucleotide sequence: TGTGCCAGCAGTTCTAGCGGGAGGAACACCGGGGAGCTGTTTTTT. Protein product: CASSSSGRNTGELFF.

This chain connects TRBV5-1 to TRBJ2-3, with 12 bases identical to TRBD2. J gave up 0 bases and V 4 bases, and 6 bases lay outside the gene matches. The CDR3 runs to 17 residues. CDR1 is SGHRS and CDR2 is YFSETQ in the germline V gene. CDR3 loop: CASSDRLAGVSTDTQYF. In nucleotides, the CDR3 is TGCGCCAGCAGCGACCGACTAGCGGGGGTTAGCACAGATACGCAGTATTTT.